A single sample is the source of the 14 T cell receptor beta chains below, sequenced in a study of identifying expanded T cells in peripheral blood. Sequenced by immunoSEQ multiplex PCR; TCRdb stores in-frame clones only, minus some. The sample shows some 80,000 clones, about 87% of them seen only once. The sample was blood. These receptors originate from a person aged 18-70 years in good health.

The chain employs TRBV5-1 and TRBJ2-2; possibly TRBD2 for D (5 bases). The length of the CDR3 is 16 residues. V shed 0 bases and J shed 7 bases, with 16 bases lying between them. In germline, CDR1 is SGHRS, CDR2 YFSETQ. CDR3: CASSLGATAGSGELFF. In nucleotides, the CDR3 is TGCGCCAGCAGCTTGGGTGCGACTGCGGGCAGCGGGGAGCTGTTTTTT.

The gene calls are TRBV10-3 and TRBJ1-2; 9 bases are a match to TRBD1. The CDR3 contains 13 residues. Trimming removed 10 bases from V and 4 bases from J; junction bases left unmatched: 7. Germline loops: CDR1 ENHRY, CDR2 SYGVKD. The CDR3 is CATVQGALYGYTF. CDR3 coding DNA: TGTGCCACCGTACAGGGGGCACTCTATGGCTACACCTTC.

As concerns this clone: Other DNA sequences in this specimen translate into the identical CDR3. The rearrangement links TRBV5-1 to TRBJ2-5, with D perhaps TRBD2 (6 bases). The ends were cut back, 4 bases at V and 2 bases at J, with 6 bases in the middle. CDR1 SGHRS and CDR2 YFSETQ come from the germline V gene. This CDR3 has 12 amino acids. This CDR3 is CASSAGQETQYF. The DNA for the CDR3 is TGCGCCAGCAGCGCGGGGCAAGAGACCCAGTACTTC. The variable domain in full, completed from reference TRBV5-1 and TRBJ2-5, reads KAGVTQTPRYLIKTRGQQVTLSCSPISGHRSVSWYQQTPGQGLQFLFEYFSETQRNKGNFPGRFSGRQFSNSRSEMNVSTLELGDSALYLCASSAGQETQYFGPGTRLLVL.

J is TRBJ2-7 and V is TRBV21-1; the DNA was not compared with TRBD1, the D call given in the table. TRBV21-1 corresponds to a pseudogene. The CDR3 runs 16 residues. The CDR3, as DNA: TGTGCCAGCAGCACCCATACTGACAGGAGATCCTACGAGCAGTACTTC. This gives the protein CASSTHTDRRSYEQYF.

The genes are TRBV18 and TRBJ2-5; tentative D call: TRBD2 (5 bases). CDR1 KGHSH and CDR2 LQKENI come from the germline V gene. Trimming removed 3 bases from V and 5 bases from J, with 7 bases in between. This CDR3 is built from 12 residues. CDR3 residues: CASSPERETQYF. The CDR3 nucleotides are TGTGCCAGCTCACCGGAGCGGGAGACCCAGTACTTC.

The chain recombines TRBV5-8 with TRBJ2-2; TRBD1 is a possible D gene (5 bases). The V and J ends lost 3 bases and 6 bases respectively, with 15 bases between them. CDR1 and CDR2 (germline): SGHTS, YDEGEE. This CDR3 has 15 amino acids. The CDR3 nucleotides are TGTGCCAGCAGCTCTGCAGGGTCGTTTGCCGGGGAGCTGTTTTTT. Its protein is CASSSAGSFAGELFF.

This clone was picked up a small number of times. The V call is TRBV5-8, the J call TRBJ1-2; TRBD1 is a possible D gene (5 bases). The CDR3 length is 13 residues. V dropped 6 bases and J dropped 8 bases, with 17 bases sitting between them. Germline CDR1 is SGHTS and CDR2 is YDEGEE. The CDR3 is CASNPGGGRGYTF. The CDR3 nucleotides are TGTGCCAGCAACCCCGGCGGGGGACGCGGCTACACCTTC.

This rearrangement joins TRBV30 to TRBJ1-3, with D uncertain. The CDR3 consists of 14 residues. Germline CDR1 reads GTSNPN; CDR2 reads SVGIG (reference sequence). Trimming shortened V by 5 bases and J by 6 bases, and 17 bases separated the two germline ends. The CDR3: CAWAWGRGINTIYF. The CDR3 DNA follows: TGTGCCTGGGCCTGGGGTCGAGGGATAAACACCATATATTTT.

The chain joins TRBV30 to TRBJ1-1, with D unclear. The germline gives CDR1 GTSNPN, CDR2 SVGIG (reference sequence). The CDR3 spans 12 residues. V lost 4 bases and J lost 4, with 10 bases in between. This CDR3 is CAWIGVGTEAFF. The CDR3 bases are TGTGCCTGGATAGGAGTAGGCACTGAAGCTTTCTTT.

V and J are TRBV20-1 and TRBJ1-1; perhaps TRBD1 as D (5 bases). Germline V gene data show CDR1 as DFQATT and CDR2 as SNEGSKA (reference sequence). The CDR3 has 10 residues. The ends were cut back, 0 bases at V and 14 bases at J, with 10 bases in the middle. CDR3 nucleotide sequence: TGCAGTGCTAGAGAGGTACAGGCGTTCTTT. Residues: CSAREVQAFF.

This clone was picked up one time. The chain is built from TRBV9 and TRBJ2-7; D is tentatively TRBD1 or TRBD2 (5 bases each). Germline assignment: CDR1 SGDLS and CDR2 YYNGEE. The CDR3 extends over 16 amino acids. V lost 4 bases and J 0 bases, leaving 17 bases between the germline ends. For the CDR3, the DNA is TGTGCCAGCAGCTTCAGTCCCGGGACGGGCTCCTACGAGCAGTACTTC. This gives the protein CASSFSPGTGSYEQYF.

The chain joins TRBV19 to TRBJ1-6, with TRBD1 identical over 12 bases. This CDR3 spans 16 amino acids. V lost 5 bases and J lost 6; bases outside the gene matches: 5. In germline, CDR1 is LNHDA, CDR2 SQIVND (reference sequence). The CDR3 DNA is TGTGCCAGTAGTCCCGGGGACAGGGGGCTTAATTCACCCCTCCACTTT. This encodes CASSPGDRGLNSPLHF.

The chain links TRBV19 to TRBJ1-6; D uncertain. The germline CDR1 and CDR2 sequences are LNHDA and SQIVND (reference sequence). The CDR3 contains 13 residues. V lost 4 bases and J lost 12, with 13 bases in between. In nucleotides, the CDR3 is TGTGCCAGTAGTAGGGATCTTACTATACCCCTCCACTTT. This encodes CASSRDLTIPLHF.

This rearrangement joins TRBV29-1 to TRBJ2-4; D unresolved. V was shortened by 7 bases and J by 2 bases, with 6 bases between the two germline ends. The CDR3 consists of 11 residues. Per the germline V gene, CDR1 is SQVTM and CDR2 is ANQGSEA. The CDR3 DNA reads TGCAGCGGCGTGACCAAAAACATTCAGTACTTC. This translates into CSGVTKNIQYF.